A single sample is the source of the 24 T cell receptor beta chains below, sequenced in a study of blood T cell repertoires in COVID-19. Data came from immunoSEQ multiplex PCR; TCRdb stores just in-frame clones and leaves some out. The sample yields roughly 80,000 clones, about three quarters seen once. The sequenced material came from peripheral blood. These TCRs come from a human donor in a cohort sampled during active COVID-19.

This clone was counted a single time. J is TRBJ1-1 and V is TRBV29-1; the match to TRBD1 covers 7 bases. V shed 5 bases, J shed 1 base, and the junction held 4 bases outside the gene matches. The CDR3 contains 13 residues. The germline V gene encodes CDR1 SQVTM and CDR2 ANQGSEA. Here the CDR3 reads CSVYGQANTEAFF. CDR3 nucleotides: TGCAGCGTTTACGGACAGGCGAACACTGAAGCTTTCTTT.

The chain uses TRBV10-3 and TRBJ2-1; D ambiguous. V lost 2 bases to trimming and J lost 4 bases, with 9 bases between them. In germline, CDR1 is ENHRY, CDR2 SYGVKD. CDR3 length: 14 amino acids. Here the CDR3 reads CAISETYGYNEQFF. DNA for the CDR3: TGTGCCATCAGTGAGACCTACGGGTACAATGAGCAGTTCTTC.

The gene calls are TRBV6-1 and TRBJ2-7, with D possibly matching TRBD2 (5 bases). The V and J ends lost 0 bases and 1 base respectively, with 16 bases between them. Germline lookup yields CDR1 MNHNS and CDR2 SASEGT. The CDR3 has 17 amino acids. CDR3 in DNA: TGTGCCAGCAGTGAAGCGCTTCGACAAGGCGGGTCCTACGAGCAGTACTTC. Amino acids: CASSEALRQGGSYEQYF.

The V gene is TRBV7-2, the J gene TRBJ2-7; TRBD1 matches 7 bases. V shed 2 bases, J shed 2 bases, and the junction held 3 bases outside the gene matches. This CDR3 contains 14 residues. CDR1 and CDR2 (germline): SGHTA, FQGNSA. The CDR3 coding sequence is TGTGCCAGCAGCTTACTAGGGGGCACCTACGAGCAGTACTTC. Encoded protein: CASSLLGGTYEQYF.

This clone appeared once. V and J are TRBV5-5 and TRBJ1-2; D may be TRBD1 (6 bases). This CDR3 is built from 14 residues. V lost 0 bases, J lost 7 bases, and 13 bases lay in between. Germline assignment: CDR1 SGHKS and CDR2 YYEKEE (reference sequence). In DNA, the CDR3 is TGTGCCAGCAGCTTGGGTAATGGGGGCTCTGGCTACACCTTC. Its protein product is CASSLGNGGSGYTF.

The chain links TRBV24-1 to TRBJ1-1, with a possible D match to TRBD1 (5 bases). Trimming shortened V by 7 bases and J by 2 bases, and 13 bases separated the two germline ends. The length of the CDR3 is 14 residues. Germline CDR1 and CDR2: KGHDR and SFDVKD. The CDR3, as DNA: TGTGCCACCAGACTGACAGCTTCAAACACTGAAGCTTTCTTT. Translation: CATRLTASNTEAFF.

CDR3 in amino acids: CASSLGSDYNEQFF. Here the CDR3 DNA reads TGCGCCAGCAGCTTGGGGTCAGACTACAATGAGCAGTTCTTC. This chain joins TRBV5-1 and TRBJ2-1; no reliable D call. The CDR3 runs 14 residues. The V and J ends lost 0 bases and 3 bases respectively, with 7 bases between them. Germline lookup yields CDR1 SGHRS and CDR2 YFSETQ.

The V and J genes are TRBV2 and TRBJ1-3; D is unclear. The CDR3 consists of 14 residues. The V gene lost 11 bases and the J gene lost 0 bases, with 14 bases spanning the gap. The germline CDR1 and CDR2 sequences are SNHLY and FYNNEI. The CDR3 DNA is TGTGCCTTAAGGCTCACTAGCTCTGGAAACACCATATATTTT. This codes for CALRLTSSGNTIYF.

The gene calls are TRBV27 and TRBJ1-2, with no clear D. V was trimmed by 5 bases and J by 7 bases, leaving 17 bases between them. The CDR3 runs to 14 residues. Germline assignment: CDR1 MNHEY and CDR2 SMNVEV (reference sequence). CDR3 nucleotides: TGTGCCAGCAGTCTAGGCCCCCGTTTCTCTGGCTACACCTTC. Translation gives CASSLGPRFSGYTF.

The rearrangement links TRBV3-1 (or the pseudogene TRBV3-2) to TRBJ1-2; D gene ambiguous. This CDR3 region has 13 residues. Germline CDR1 LGHDT, CDR2 YNNKEL (reference sequence). With 3 bases removed from V and 2 bases from J, the gap between germline ends came to 7 bases. CDR3 protein: CASSHSTNYGYTF. The CDR3 nucleotides read TGTGCCAGCAGCCACTCCACAAACTATGGCTACACCTTC.

V and J are TRBV7-6 and TRBJ2-5; weak D call: TRBD1 (7 bases). Germline V CDR1 and CDR2: SGHVS, FNYEAQ. The CDR3 covers 16 residues. Trimming removed 1 base from V and 6 bases from J, with 18 bases in between. The CDR3 nucleotides read TGTGCCAGCAGCTTAGAGCCTCCAGGGGGGAGAAAGACCCAGTACTTC. Protein: CASSLEPPGGRKTQYF. The variable domain in full, completed from reference TRBV7-6 and TRBJ2-5, reads GAGVSQSPRYKVTKRGQDVALRCDPISGHVSLYWYRQALGQGPEFLTYFNYEAQQDKSGLPNDRFSAERPEGSISTLTIQRTEQRDSAMYRCASSLEPPGGRKTQYFGPGTRLLVL.

This chain links TRBV5-1 with TRBJ2-5; the D gene is possibly TRBD1 (6 bases). Trimming shortened V by 5 bases and J by 5 bases, and 19 bases separated the two germline ends. The CDR3 is 15 amino acids. Per the germline V gene, CDR1 is SGHRS and CDR2 is YFSETQ. The CDR3 region is CASRNPQGDSETQYF. DNA for the CDR3: TGCGCCAGCAGAAACCCACAGGGAGATTCCGAGACCCAGTACTTC.

The chain carries TRBV6-2 or TRBV6-3 and TRBJ1-2; 7 bases map to TRBD1. The V gene's germline CDR1 is MNHEY and CDR2 SVGEGT. With V trimmed by 2 bases and J by 8 bases, 2 bases remained unmatched. This CDR3 comprises 12 residues. The chain's CDR3 is CASSYTGEGYTF. The DNA of the CDR3 is TGTGCCAGCAGTTACACAGGGGAAGGCTACACCTTC.

The rearrangement uses TRBV11-3 and TRBJ2-5, with 7 bases aligning to TRBD1. Germline CDR1 is SGHNT and CDR2 is YENEEA. The CDR3 has 14 amino acids. V dropped 5 bases and J dropped 1; count of bases not matched to a gene: 4. The CDR3, as DNA: TGTGCCAGCAGCCGGGACAGCCTCCAAGAGACCCAGTACTTC. As protein: CASSRDSLQETQYF. Filled out from reference TRBV11-3 and TRBJ2-5, the complete variable domain reads EAGVVQSPRYKIIEKKQPVAFWCNPISGHNTLYWYLQNLGQGPELLIRYENEEAVDDSQLPKDRFSAERLKGVDSTLKIQPAELGDSAVYLCASSRDSLQETQYFGPGTRLLVL.

Regarding this clone: The junction differs from germline at one of its ends, possibly a read error. The J gene is TRBJ2-3, the V gene TRBV5-4, with 11 bases identical to TRBD2. Germline V gene lookup returns CDR1 SGHNT and CDR2 YYREEE (reference sequence). The CDR3 contains 17 residues. The CDR3 nucleotides read TGTGCCAGCAGCCTAACTAGCGGGGGACCCAACACACATACGCAGTATTTT. It is translated as CASSLTSGGPNTHTQYF.

The V and J genes are TRBV9 and TRBJ2-3; perhaps TRBD2 as D (5 bases). In germline, CDR1 is SGDLS, CDR2 YYNGEE. This CDR3 is built from 15 residues. The V end lost 0 bases, the J end lost 0 bases, and 8 bases lay between the germline ends. CDR3 DNA: TGTGCCAGCAGCGTAGAAACGGGGAGCACAGATACGCAGTATTTT. Residues: CASSVETGSTDTQYF.

The chain couples TRBV11-2 to TRBJ2-3, with 11 bases aligning to TRBD2. The CDR3 totals 15 residues. V lost 5 bases and J lost 4; bases outside the gene matches: 5. Germline values: CDR1 SGHAT, CDR2 FQNNGV. CDR3 bases: TGTGCCAGCAGCCTTAGCGGGGGGGCATCAGATACGCAGTATTTT. Residues: CASSLSGGASDTQYF.

V and J are TRBV4-1 and TRBJ2-7, with a tentative D call TRBD1 (5 bases). The ends were cut back, 3 bases at V and 0 bases at J, with 12 bases in the middle. Germline CDR1 is MGHRA and CDR2 is YSYEKL. CDR3 length: 15 amino acids. In DNA, the CDR3 is TGCGCCAGCAGCCAGCTAGGACATAGCTCCTACGAGCAGTACTTC. Protein product: CASSQLGHSSYEQYF.

The chain combines TRBV27 with TRBJ2-7; the D gene is possibly TRBD1 (6 bases). The CDR3 runs to 15 residues. The V end was cut by 3 bases, the J end by 2 bases, with 14 bases between. Germline values: CDR1 MNHEY, CDR2 SMNVEV (reference sequence). The CDR3 region is CASSLTGLYPYEQYF. In DNA form, the CDR3 reads TGTGCCAGCAGTTTGACAGGATTATATCCCTACGAGCAGTACTTC.

The count of this clone is one. This chain links TRBV9 with TRBJ2-3, with unresolved D. The V gene's germline CDR1 is SGDLS and CDR2 YYNGEE. The CDR3 sequence is 15 residues long. Trimming cost V 1 base and J 4 bases, with 13 bases left between them. CDR3 DNA: TGTGCCAGCAGCGTATCTAGTTCGAGCCCAGATACGCAGTATTTT. Its protein is CASSVSSSSPDTQYF. The whole variable domain, filled in from reference TRBV9 and TRBJ2-3, reads DSGVTQTPKHLITATGQRVTLRCSPRSGDLSVYWYQQSLDQGLQFLIQYYNGEERAKGNILERFSAQQFPDLHSELNLSSLELGDSALYFCASSVSSSSPDTQYFGPGTRLTVL.

This chain uses TRBV19 with TRBJ1-3; TRBD1 is a possible D gene (6 bases). Germline-derived CDR1 and CDR2 are LNHDA and SQIVND (reference sequence). The ends were cut back, 5 bases at V and 0 bases at J, with 11 bases in the middle. The CDR3 runs 15 residues. The CDR3 sequence: CASSDRRSSGNTIYF. The CDR3 DNA follows: TGTGCCAGTAGTGACAGGAGGTCCTCTGGAAACACCATATATTTT. Based on the CDR3 plus reference TRBV19 and TRBJ1-3, the full variable domain is DGGITQSPKYLFRKEGQNVTLSCEQNLNHDAMYWYRQDPGQGLRLIYYSQIVNDFQKGDIAEGYSVSREKKESFPLTVTSAQKNPTAFYLCASSDRRSSGNTIYFGEGSWLTVV.

This chain uses TRBV28 with TRBJ1-2, with TRBD1 identical over 8 bases. CDR3 size: 14 residues. Germline lookup yields CDR1 MDHEN and CDR2 SYDVKM. V lost 4 bases, J lost 3 bases, and 4 bases stayed unmatched. The CDR3 loop is CASSSRTGYYGYTF. In DNA form, the CDR3 reads TGTGCCAGCAGTTCCCGGACAGGGTACTATGGCTACACCTTC.

The V and J genes are TRBV5-1 and TRBJ2-7, with D perhaps matching TRBD1 (5 bases). With 1 base removed from V and 9 bases from J, the gap between germline ends came to 20 bases. Germline loops: CDR1 SGHRS, CDR2 YFSETQ. CDR3 length equals 15 residues. The CDR3 sequence is CASSLLSSNQGLQYF. For the CDR3, the DNA is TGCGCCAGCAGCTTGTTGTCAAGTAATCAGGGCCTGCAGTACTTC.

This clone was counted a single time. The V and J genes are TRBV21-1 and TRBJ2-7; the D call TRBD1 from the table was never checked on the DNA. TRBV21-1 is termed a pseudogene. The CDR3 runs 17 residues. DNA of the CDR3: TGTGTCAGCCCACGCCTAGACAGGGGGAAGAGCTCCTACGAGCAGTACTTC. This codes for CVSPRLDRGKSSYEQYF.